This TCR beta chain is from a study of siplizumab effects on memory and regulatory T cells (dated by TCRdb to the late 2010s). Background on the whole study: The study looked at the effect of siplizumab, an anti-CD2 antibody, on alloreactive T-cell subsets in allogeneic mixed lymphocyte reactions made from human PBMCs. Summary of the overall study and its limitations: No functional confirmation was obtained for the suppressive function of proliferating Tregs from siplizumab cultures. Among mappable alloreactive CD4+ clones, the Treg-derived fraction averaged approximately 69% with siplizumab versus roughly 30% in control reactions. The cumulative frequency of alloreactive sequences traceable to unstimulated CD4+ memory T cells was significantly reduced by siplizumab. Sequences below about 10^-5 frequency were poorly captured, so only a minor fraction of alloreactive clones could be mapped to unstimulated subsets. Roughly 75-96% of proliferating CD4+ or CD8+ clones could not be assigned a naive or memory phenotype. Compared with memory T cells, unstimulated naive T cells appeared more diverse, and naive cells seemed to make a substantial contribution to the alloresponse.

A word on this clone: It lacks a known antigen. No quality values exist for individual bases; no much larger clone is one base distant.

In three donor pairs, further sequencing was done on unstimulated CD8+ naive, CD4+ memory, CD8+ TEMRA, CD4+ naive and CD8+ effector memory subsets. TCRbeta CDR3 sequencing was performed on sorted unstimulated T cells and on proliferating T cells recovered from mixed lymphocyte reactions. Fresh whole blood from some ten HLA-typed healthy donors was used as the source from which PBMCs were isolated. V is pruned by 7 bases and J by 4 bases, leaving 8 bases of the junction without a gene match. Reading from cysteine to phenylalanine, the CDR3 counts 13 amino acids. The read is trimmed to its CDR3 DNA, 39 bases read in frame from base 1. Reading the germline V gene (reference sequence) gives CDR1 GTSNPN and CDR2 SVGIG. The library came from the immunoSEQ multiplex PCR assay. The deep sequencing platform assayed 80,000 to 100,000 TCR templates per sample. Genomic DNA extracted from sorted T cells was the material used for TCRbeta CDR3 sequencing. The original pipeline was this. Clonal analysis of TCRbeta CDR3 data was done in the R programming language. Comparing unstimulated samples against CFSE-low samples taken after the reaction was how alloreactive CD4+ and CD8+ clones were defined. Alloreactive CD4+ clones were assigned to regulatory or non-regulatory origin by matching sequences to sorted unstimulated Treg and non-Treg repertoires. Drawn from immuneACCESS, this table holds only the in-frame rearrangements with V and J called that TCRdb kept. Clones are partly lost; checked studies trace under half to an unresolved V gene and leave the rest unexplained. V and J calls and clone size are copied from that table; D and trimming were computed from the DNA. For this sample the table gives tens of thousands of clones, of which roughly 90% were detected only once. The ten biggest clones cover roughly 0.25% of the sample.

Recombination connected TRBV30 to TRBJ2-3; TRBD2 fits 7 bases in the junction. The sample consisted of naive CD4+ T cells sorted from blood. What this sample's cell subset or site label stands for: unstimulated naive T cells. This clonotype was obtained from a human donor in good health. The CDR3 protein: CASRLARPDTQYF. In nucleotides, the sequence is TGTGCCTCTCGACTAGCTCGGCCAGATACGCAGTATTTT.